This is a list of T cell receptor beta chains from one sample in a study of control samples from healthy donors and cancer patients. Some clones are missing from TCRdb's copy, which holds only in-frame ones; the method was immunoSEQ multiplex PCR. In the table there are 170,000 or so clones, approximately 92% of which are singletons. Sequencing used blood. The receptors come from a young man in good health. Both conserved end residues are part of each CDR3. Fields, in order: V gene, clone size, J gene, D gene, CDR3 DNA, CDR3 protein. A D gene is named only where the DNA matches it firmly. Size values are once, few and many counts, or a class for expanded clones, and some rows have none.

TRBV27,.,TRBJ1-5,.,TGTGCCAGCAGTTTATCGGAAGGGTGGCAGCCCCAGCATTTT,CASSLSEGWQPQHF
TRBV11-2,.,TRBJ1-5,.,TGTGCCAGCAGCTCTTCCTACAATCAGCCCCAGCATTTT,CASSSSYNQPQHF
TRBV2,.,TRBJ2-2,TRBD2,TGTGCCAGCAGTAAATGGACTAGCGGGAGCTCCGGGGAGCTGTTTTTT,CASSKWTSGSSGELFF
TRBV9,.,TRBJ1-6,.,TGTGCCAGCAGCCCCCTACCGGGGAATAATTCACCCCTCCACTTT,CASSPLPGNNSPLHF
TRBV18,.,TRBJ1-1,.,TGTGCCAGCTCACCAGAAATTCCAGGGCTTTACACTGAAGCTTTCTTT,CASSPEIPGLYTEAFF
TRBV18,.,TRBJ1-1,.,TGTGCCAGCTCACCTCAGTCGAACACTGAAGCTTTCTTT,CASSPQSNTEAFF
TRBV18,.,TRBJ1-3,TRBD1,TGTGCCAGCTCACCAGGACAGGGGGGAAACACCATATATTTT,CASSPGQGGNTIYF
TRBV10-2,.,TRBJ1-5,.,TGCGCCAGCAGTGAGTTCGGACCCCTGGAGTATCAGCCCCAGCATTTT,CASSEFGPLEYQPQHF
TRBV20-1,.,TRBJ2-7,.,TGCAGTGTGGCAGCAGACTACGAGCAGTACTTC,CSVAADYEQYF
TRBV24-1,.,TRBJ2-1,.,TGTGCCACCAGTGATTCGGGGCCTCACAATGAGCAGTTCTTC,CATSDSGPHNEQFF
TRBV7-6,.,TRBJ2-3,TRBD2,TGTGCCAGCAGCCTAGCGGGGGGCACAGATACGCAGTATTTT,CASSLAGGTDTQYF
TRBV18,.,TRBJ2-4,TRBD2,TGTGCCAGCTCACCACTAACCCGGACTAGCGGGGCTAAAAACATTCAGTACTTC,CASSPLTRTSGAKNIQYF
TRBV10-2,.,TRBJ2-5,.,TGCGCCAGCAGTGAGCCCGGGGAGACCCAGTACTTC,CASSEPGETQYF
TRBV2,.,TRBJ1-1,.,TGTGCCAGCAAGCTACAGGGAGCTTTGAACACTGAAGCTTTCTTT,CASKLQGALNTEAFF
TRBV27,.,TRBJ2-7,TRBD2,TGTGCCAGCAGTTTACTGGCTAGCGGCTACGAGCAGTACTTC,CASSLLASGYEQYF
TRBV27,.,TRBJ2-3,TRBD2,TGTGCCAGCAGTATGTGGACTAGCGGAGTAGATACGCAGTATTTT,CASSMWTSGVDTQYF
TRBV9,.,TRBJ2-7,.,TGTGCCAGCAGCGTATCAACGGGAGAGTCCTACGAGCAGTACTTC,CASSVSTGESYEQYF
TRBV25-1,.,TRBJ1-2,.,TGTGCCAGCAGTCGAATGAATGAGGTGGGCCGCTACACCTTC,CASSRMNEVGRYTF
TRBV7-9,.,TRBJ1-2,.,TGTGCCAGCAGCTTAAGAGGGTTCTATGGCTACACCTTC,CASSLRGFYGYTF
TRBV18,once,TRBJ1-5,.,TGTGCCAGCTCACTTGAGGGGGGCCGCAATCAGCCCCAGCATTTT,CASSLEGGRNQPQHF
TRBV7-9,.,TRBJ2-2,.,TGTGCCAGCAGCTTAGGAGGCTGGGCCGGGGAGCTGTTTTTT,CASSLGGWAGELFF
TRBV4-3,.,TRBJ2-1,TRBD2,TGCGCCAGCAGCCTCCAGCGGGGGGGCATCTATGAGCAGTTCTTC,CASSLQRGGIYEQFF
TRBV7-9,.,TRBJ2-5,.,TGTGCCAGCAGCTTAGCCCAAGAGACCCAGTACTTC,CASSLAQETQYF
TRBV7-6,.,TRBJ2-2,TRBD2,TGTGCCAGCAGCTTACTGGCGGGGGGGCCGGGTGGAACCGGGGAGCTGTTTTTT,CASSLLAGGPGGTGELFF